This T cell receptor (beta chain) emerged from a study of blood T cell repertoires in COVID-19. Study-level information: Italy, Spain and the United States were the sources of the convalescent and acute COVID-19 samples. From T cells, B-cell-depleted T cells, or PBMCs came the material, which was cDNA or gDNA.

This clone was detected only once. In the original processing: For nucleated cells, counts were estimated from reference gene primer amplification. TCRdb's copy holds only in-frame clones and misses some; the assay was immunoSEQ multiplex PCR. V, J and clone size were drawn from that table, and D and trimming were deduced from the DNA. Of 150,000 to 180,000 clones detected, around three quarters appear once; the ten largest clones hold roughly 1.7%. The receptor comes from a man at least 80 years old with acute or convalescent COVID-19. Sequenced sample: peripheral blood.

The CDR3 DNA follows: TGTGCCAGCAGCGTAGAACAGAGAGGGCAGCCCCAGCATTTT. It codes for CASSVEQRGQPQHF. This rearrangement joins TRBV9 to TRBJ1-5, with no clear D. This CDR3 contains 14 residues. V was trimmed by 0 bases and J by 7 bases, leaving 11 bases between them. Germline V CDR1 and CDR2: SGDLS, YYNGEE.